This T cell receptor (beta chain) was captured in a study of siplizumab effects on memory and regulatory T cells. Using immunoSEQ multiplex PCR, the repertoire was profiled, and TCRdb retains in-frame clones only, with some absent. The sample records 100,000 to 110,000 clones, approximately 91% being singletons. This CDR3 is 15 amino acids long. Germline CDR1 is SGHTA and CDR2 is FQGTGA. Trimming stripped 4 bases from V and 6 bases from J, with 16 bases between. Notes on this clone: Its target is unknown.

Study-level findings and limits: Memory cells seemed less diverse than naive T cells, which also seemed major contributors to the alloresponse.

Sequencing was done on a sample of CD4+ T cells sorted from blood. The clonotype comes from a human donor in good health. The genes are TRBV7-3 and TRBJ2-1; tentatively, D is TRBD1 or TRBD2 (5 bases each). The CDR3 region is CASSWSRDPSNEQFF. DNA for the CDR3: TGTGCCAGCAGCTGGTCCCGGGACCCTTCCAATGAGCAGTTCTTC.